The 26 T cell receptor beta chains below come from one sample, sequenced in a study of blood T cell repertoires in COVID-19. Libraries were prepared by immunoSEQ multiplex PCR; TCRdb keeps only in-frame clonotypes and omits some of them. The profile shows some 50,000 clones, approximately 81% of them singletons. Specimen: peripheral blood. Source of these receptors: a man aged 50 to 60 with acute or convalescent COVID-19.

A few counts support this clone. This chain uses TRBV10-1 with TRBJ2-6; D is undetermined. Germline CDR1 and CDR2: WNHNN and SYGVQD (reference sequence). With 1 base removed from V and 0 bases from J, the gap between germline ends came to 7 bases. The CDR3 sequence is 16 residues long. Here the CDR3 reads CASSELEHSGANVLTF. The CDR3 DNA follows: TGCGCCAGCAGTGAGTTGGAGCACTCTGGGGCCAACGTCCTGACTTTC.

The chain links TRBV19 to TRBJ2-7; 7 bases match TRBD1. Germline assignment: CDR1 LNHDA and CDR2 SQIVND (reference sequence). The V and J ends lost 5 bases and 0 bases, in that order; junction bases with no gene match: 7. This CDR3 region has 15 residues. CDR3 amino acids: CASSPEGADSYEQYF. The CDR3 region has the DNA TGTGCCAGTAGTCCTGAGGGGGCGGACTCCTACGAGCAGTACTTC.

J is TRBJ2-3 and V is TRBV4-1; the match to TRBD2 covers 8 bases. Trimming took 4 bases from V and 4 from J; bases not matched to a gene: 7. Germline CDR1 is MGHRA and CDR2 is YSYEKL. The CDR3 loop spans 15 amino acids. For the CDR3, the DNA is TGCGCCAGCAGCCGGCTAGCGGGTGGAGCAGATACGCAGTATTTT. Translating gives CASSRLAGGADTQYF.

The rearrangement uses TRBV5-6 and TRBJ1-2; D unclear. Trimming shortened V by 4 bases and J by 3 bases, and 13 bases separated the two germline ends. Germline lookup yields CDR1 SGHDT and CDR2 YYEEEE. CDR3 size: 14 residues. The DNA of the CDR3 is TGTGCCAGCAGCCCCCAAGCGAGCTACTATGGCTACACCTTC. As protein: CASSPQASYYGYTF.

This chain uses TRBV15 with TRBJ2-3, with D maybe TRBD2 (5 bases). The CDR3 spans 14 residues. V lost 8 bases, J lost 0 bases, and 12 bases lay in between. Germline V gene lookup returns CDR1 LNHNV and CDR2 YYDKDF (reference sequence). For the CDR3, the DNA is TGTGCCACCGGCCCCGGGATAAGCACAGATACGCAGTATTTT. This sequence encodes CATGPGISTDTQYF.

The chain links TRBV28 to TRBJ2-5; 7 bases align to TRBD2. The CDR3 is 12 residues long. Germline assignment: CDR1 MDHEN and CDR2 SYDVKM. The V gene end was trimmed by 6 bases and the J gene end by 6 bases; junction bases not matched to a gene: 4. The CDR3 bases are TGTGCCAGCAGCACGGGGGGAAAGACCCAGTACTTC. Amino acids: CASSTGGKTQYF. The full variable domain, its missing parts supplied by reference TRBV28 and TRBJ2-5, is DVKVTQSSRYLVKRTGEKVFLECVQDMDHENMFWYRQDPGLGLRLIYFSYDVKMKEKGDIPEGYSVSREKKERFSLILESASTNQTSMYLCASSTGGKTQYFGPGTRLLVL.

The rearrangement uses TRBV6-2 or TRBV6-3 and TRBJ2-1, with TRBD2 matching over 9 bases. Germline assignment: CDR1 MNHEY and CDR2 SVGEGT. The V and J ends lost 5 bases and 5 bases, in that order; junction bases with no gene match: 10. The CDR3 is 16 residues long. The CDR3: CASSQRSGRQNNEQFF. Written as DNA, the CDR3 is TGTGCCAGCAGTCAAAGGAGCGGGAGGCAGAACAATGAGCAGTTCTTC.

The chain joins TRBV6-1 to TRBJ1-4; D is perhaps TRBD1 (6 bases). Germline CDR1 and CDR2: MNHNS and SASEGT. Trimming stripped 3 bases from V and 4 bases from J, with 18 bases between. This CDR3 contains 17 residues. CDR3 sequence reads: CASSDGVTGSGNEKLFF. The CDR3 DNA is TGTGCCAGCAGTGACGGGGTAACAGGGAGCGGTAATGAAAAACTGTTTTTT.

The chain carries TRBV7-9 and TRBJ1-1; D remains unclear. V lost 5 bases and J lost 4, with 20 bases in between. Per the germline V gene, CDR1 is SEHNR and CDR2 is FQNEAQ (reference sequence). The CDR3 covers 16 residues. CDR3 region: CASSLLTRARGTEAFF. DNA for the CDR3: TGTGCCAGCAGCCTACTTACGAGGGCCCGAGGCACTGAAGCTTTCTTT.

In this sample, this clone turned up a few times. The CDR3 DNA reads as TGTGCCAGCAGTGGACAGGGGGCTTACGACGAGCAGTACTTC. Amino acid sequence: CASSGQGAYDEQYF. This rearrangement joins TRBV5-4 to TRBJ2-7; 11 nucleotides agree with TRBD1. The CDR3 consists of 14 residues. The germline CDR1 and CDR2 sequences are SGHNT and YYREEE (reference sequence). V was pared by 5 bases and J by 5 bases, with 6 bases of the junction left unmatched.

The DNA of the CDR3 is TGTGCCAGCAGGTCAGGGGGCGAGGGAGATACGCAGTATTTT. It yields the protein CASRSGGEGDTQYF. V gene TRBV6-5 combines with J gene TRBJ2-3; 8 nucleotides align to TRBD1. The V segment lost 6 bases and the J segment 5 bases; nucleotides outside the gene matches: 7. The CDR3 is 14 residues long. Germline V gene data show CDR1 as MNHEY and CDR2 as SVGAGI.

This clone was seen only a few times. This chain uses TRBV6-4 with TRBJ2-2, with D possibly being TRBD1 (6 bases). CDR3 length: 16 residues. Germline-derived CDR1 and CDR2 are MRHNA and SNTAGT. V was cut by 0 bases and J by 1 base, with 9 bases left in between. The chain's CDR3 is CASSDSPGQNTGELFF. The CDR3 DNA reads as TGTGCCAGCAGTGACTCCCCGGGACAGAACACCGGGGAGCTGTTTTTT.

V usage is TRBV7-8 and J usage is TRBJ2-4; 9 bases agree with TRBD1. There are 17 residues in the CDR3. CDR1 SGHVS and CDR2 FQNEAQ come from the germline V gene. The V segment lost 1 base and the J segment 0 bases; nucleotides outside the gene matches: 4. The CDR3 coding sequence is TGTGCCAGCAGCTTAGTCCGGACAGGGGTAGCCAAAAACATTCAGTACTTC. Translating gives CASSLVRTGVAKNIQYF.

V gene TRBV3-1 (or the pseudogene TRBV3-2) combines with J gene TRBJ2-7, with D possibly TRBD2 on 5 matching bases. CDR3 length equals 16 residues. Trimming took 2 bases from V and 0 from J, leaving 14 bases between them. The germline gives CDR1 LGHDT, CDR2 YNNKEL (reference sequence). The CDR3 nucleotides read TGTGCCAGCAGCCAAAAAGGAAATGGACTCTCCTACGAGCAGTACTTC. Protein: CASSQKGNGLSYEQYF.

The V gene is TRBV5-3, the J gene TRBJ2-5; D might be TRBD2 (5 bases). TRBV5-3 is sorted into the ORF group, with uncertain function. Trimming removed 3 bases from V and 2 bases from J, with 17 bases in between. CDR3 length equals 16 residues. The chain's CDR3 is CARSSYPTGWQETQYF. The CDR3 DNA reads TGTGCCAGAAGCTCATACCCGACGGGGTGGCAAGAGACCCAGTACTTC.

The chain combines TRBV4-1 with TRBJ1-1, with a weak D call TRBD1 (6 bases). Trimming took 5 bases from V and 0 from J, leaving 10 bases between them. CDR3 length: 14 residues. Germline CDR1 reads MGHRA; CDR2 reads YSYEKL. The CDR3 region is CASSSGTLNTEAFF. The DNA for the CDR3 is TGCGCCAGCAGCTCTGGGACACTGAACACTGAAGCTTTCTTT.

The chain has TRBV28 and TRBJ2-5; 7 positions match TRBD2. The CDR3 is 13 amino acids. Germline trimming cut 5 bases from V and 4 bases from J; bases unmatched to any gene: 4. Per germline, CDR1 MDHEN and CDR2 SYDVKM. The CDR3 loop is CASSPSGGETQYF. The CDR3 region has the DNA TGTGCCAGCAGTCCTTCGGGGGGAGAGACCCAGTACTTC.

The chain carries TRBV6-6 and TRBJ2-6; D is uncertain. The germline V gene has CDR1 MNHNY and CDR2 SVGAGI (reference sequence). The length of the CDR3 is 15 residues. V shed 7 bases and J shed 1 base, with 11 bases lying between them. The CDR3 DNA reads as TGTGCCAGCAATGAGCCCGCTTCTGGGGCCAACGTCCTGACTTTC. As protein: CASNEPASGANVLTF.

The chain is built from TRBV15 and TRBJ1-5; 10 nucleotides align to TRBD1. Unmatched junction bases numbered 7, after V lost 5 bases and J lost 3 bases. This CDR3 contains 16 residues. Germline-derived CDR1 and CDR2 are LNHNV and YYDKDF (reference sequence). The CDR3 sequence is CATSGRTGGTNQPQHF. The CDR3, as DNA: TGTGCCACCAGCGGGCGGACAGGGGGAACCAATCAGCCCCAGCATTTT.

This clone was counted a few times. The V call is TRBV7-3, the J call TRBJ2-1, with TRBD1 matching over 11 bases. The V gene's germline CDR1 is SGHTA and CDR2 FQGTGA. J was trimmed by 12 bases and V by 5 bases; bases with no gene match: 9. There are 14 residues in the CDR3. The CDR3 bases are TGTGCCAGCAGCCTTGGACAGGGGGCGCATGGGCAGTTCTTC. Protein sequence: CASSLGQGAHGQFF.

This clone was seen once. The V gene is TRBV7-6, the J gene TRBJ2-1; TRBD2 matches 10 bases. The germline CDR1 and CDR2 sequences are SGHVS and FNYEAQ. V shed 1 base and J 4 bases; nucleotides not matched to a gene: 7. The CDR3 is 17 amino acids. In DNA form, the CDR3 reads TGTGCCAGCAGCTTAGAGCTAGCGGGAGACCCGTACAATGAGCAGTTCTTC. It specifies CASSLELAGDPYNEQFF.

The V gene is TRBV4-1, the J gene TRBJ2-3; TRBD2 agrees at 11 bases. The J segment lost 0 bases and the V segment lost 5 bases, leaving 4 bases of the junction unmatched. The CDR3 is 16 amino acids. The V gene's germline CDR1 is MGHRA and CDR2 YSYEKL. The CDR3 DNA is TGCGCCAGCAGCAGTGCTAGCGGGGGGAGCACAGATACGCAGTATTTT. Protein sequence: CASSSASGGSTDTQYF.

The chain carries TRBV11-1 and TRBJ2-5, with a weak D call TRBD1 (7 bases). Trimming took off 2 bases at V and 1 base at J, with 14 bases between the two ends. The V gene's germline CDR1 is SGHAT and CDR2 FQDESV (reference sequence). The CDR3 runs to 16 residues. CDR3 sequence: CASSLNAGQPQETQYF. DNA for the CDR3: TGTGCCAGCAGCTTAAATGCGGGACAGCCCCAAGAGACCCAGTACTTC.

The V call is TRBV5-4, the J call TRBJ1-2; D gene uncertain. The CDR3 spans 17 residues. V was clipped by 2 bases and J by 3 bases, with 20 bases between them. CDR1 SGHNT and CDR2 YYREEE come from the germline V gene (reference sequence). The CDR3 DNA sequence: TGTGCCAGCAGCTTAGGAAGTCTTCTGGAACAGCACTATGGCTACACCTTC. This encodes CASSLGSLLEQHYGYTF. Full variable domain (remainder filled in from reference TRBV5-4 and TRBJ1-2): ETGVTQSPTHLIKTRGQQVTLRCSSQSGHNTVSWYQQALGQGPQFIFQYYREEENGRGNFPPRFSGLQFPNYSSELNVNALELDDSALYLCASSLGSLLEQHYGYTFGSGTRLTVV.

The rearrangement joins TRBV6-5 to TRBJ2-3; 7 nucleotides agree with TRBD1. CDR1 is MNHEY, CDR2 SVGAGI, per germline. There are 15 residues in the CDR3. The V gene end was trimmed by 2 bases and the J gene end by 3 bases; junction bases not matched to a gene: 5. The CDR3 bases are TGTGCCAGCAGTTACAGGGGGCGAATGACAGATACGCAGTATTTT. Translation gives CASSYRGRMTDTQYF.

The genes are TRBV13 and TRBJ1-2; D not certain. This CDR3 spans 14 amino acids. Germline CDR1 PRHDT, CDR2 FYEKMQ (reference sequence). Trimming pared 4 bases from V and 5 bases from J, leaving 14 bases between. The CDR3 sequence: CASSSRSRWYGYTF. CDR3 nucleotide sequence: TGTGCCAGCAGCTCCCGCTCGAGGTGGTATGGCTACACCTTC.